These 22 T cell receptor beta chains were all obtained from the same sample, sequenced in a study of T cell responses to AZD1222 COVID-19 vaccine. Profiling relied on immunoSEQ multiplex PCR, and the TCRdb table lists in-frame clones only, not all of them. This table has roughly 110,000 clones, under 95% appearing once. This sample comprised peripheral blood, obtained 28 days after the second AZD1222 dose. The source is an adult who received the AZD1222 COVID-19 vaccine.

The chain has TRBV11-3 and TRBJ2-1; the match to TRBD2 covers 14 bases. This CDR3 spans 17 amino acids. V was clipped by 5 bases and J by 8 bases; unmatched bases: 11. The germline V gene has CDR1 SGHNT and CDR2 YENEEA. The CDR3 sequence is CASSLTPGLAGVHEQFF. In DNA, the CDR3 is TGTGCCAGCAGCCTTACGCCGGGACTAGCGGGAGTCCATGAGCAGTTCTTC.

The rearrangement uses TRBV5-1 and TRBJ2-7; no definite D call. V dropped 4 bases and J dropped 1 base, with 15 bases sitting between them. CDR1 and CDR2 from the germline V gene are SGHRS and YFSETQ. CDR3 size: 15 residues. This chain's CDR3 is CASSADPRKSYEQYF. The DNA of the CDR3 is TGCGCCAGCAGCGCTGATCCAAGAAAGTCCTACGAGCAGTACTTC.

The rearrangement joins TRBV6-6 to TRBJ1-6, with TRBD1 matching 7 bases. V trimming: 4 bases; J trimming: 5 bases; junction bases outside the gene matches: 5. CDR1 is MNHNY and CDR2 is SVGAGI in the germline V gene (reference sequence). The CDR3 loop spans 15 amino acids. CDR3 in amino acids: CASSSRDRNNSPLHF. CDR3 coding DNA: TGTGCCAGCAGTTCCCGGGACAGAAATAATTCACCCCTCCACTTT.

V usage is TRBV5-1 and J usage is TRBJ2-1, with 12 bases identical to TRBD2. V lost 0 bases and J lost 10; bases outside the gene matches: 8. There are 16 residues in the CDR3. In germline, CDR1 is SGHRS, CDR2 YFSETQ. The CDR3 coding sequence is TGCGCCAGCAGCTTGGCACCTAGCGGGGGGGCCAGGGAGCAGTTCTTC. It codes for CASSLAPSGGAREQFF. The entire variable domain, with the rest obtained from reference TRBV5-1 and TRBJ2-1, is as follows: KAGVTQTPRYLIKTRGQQVTLSCSPISGHRSVSWYQQTPGQGLQFLFEYFSETQRNKGNFPGRFSGRQFSNSRSEMNVSTLELGDSALYLCASSLAPSGGAREQFFGPGTRLTVL.

The CDR3 sequence is CASSLEARANYGYTF. The CDR3 region has the DNA TGCGCCAGCAGCTTGGAAGCCAGGGCTAACTATGGCTACACCTTC. The V call is TRBV5-1, the J call TRBJ1-2, with D possibly matching TRBD1 (5 bases). V lost 0 bases and J 0 bases, leaving 9 bases between the germline ends. Germline CDR1 SGHRS, CDR2 YFSETQ. This CDR3 comprises 15 residues. Full variable domain (outside the CDR3, taken from reference TRBV5-1 and TRBJ1-2): KAGVTQTPRYLIKTRGQQVTLSCSPISGHRSVSWYQQTPGQGLQFLFEYFSETQRNKGNFPGRFSGRQFSNSRSEMNVSTLELGDSALYLCASSLEARANYGYTFGSGTRLTVV.

This chain joins TRBV7-8 and TRBJ2-7; 8 nucleotides agree with TRBD2. The CDR3 consists of 13 residues. Germline loops: CDR1 SGHVS, CDR2 FQNEAQ. Trimming removed 5 bases from V and 6 bases from J; junction bases left unmatched: 6. The CDR3 nucleotides read TGTGCCAGCAGCGAAGGGACTAGTGGCGAGCAGTACTTC. Encoded protein: CASSEGTSGEQYF.

The chain recombines TRBV6-5 with TRBJ1-2; the match to TRBD1 covers 8 bases. The V gene's germline CDR1 is MNHEY and CDR2 SVGAGI. The ends lost 6 bases at V and 4 bases at J; junction bases unmatched: 7. This CDR3 spans 14 amino acids. The CDR3 is CASRGTGLFYGYTF. The CDR3 DNA reads TGTGCCAGCAGAGGGACAGGCCTTTTCTATGGCTACACCTTC.

The chain joins TRBV10-1 to TRBJ1-5; D possibly corresponds to TRBD1 (5 bases). Germline V gene data show CDR1 as WNHNN and CDR2 as SYGVQD (reference sequence). The CDR3 spans 19 residues. Trimming cost V 6 bases and J 0 bases, with 24 bases left between them. As DNA, the CDR3 is TGCGCCAGCAGGAGGGGAGCACCCTTATACGGCGATAGCAATCAGCCCCAGCATTTT. It yields the protein CASRRGAPLYGDSNQPQHF.

The chain combines TRBV9 with TRBJ1-2; 7 bases fit TRBD1. V shed 6 bases and J 2 bases; nucleotides not matched to a gene: 13. Germline CDR1 reads SGDLS; CDR2 reads YYNGEE. This CDR3 spans 16 amino acids. CDR3 sequence (DNA): TGTGCCAGCACCCCCCCGGGAAGGGGGCGCAACTATGGCTACACCTTC. Amino acids: CASTPPGRGRNYGYTF.

The rearrangement links TRBV6-2 or TRBV6-3 to TRBJ1-1; D gene ambiguous. The V and J ends lost 5 bases and 0 bases respectively, with 13 bases between them. The germline V gene has CDR1 MNHEY and CDR2 SVGEGT. The CDR3 loop spans 15 amino acids. CDR3: CASSASDGMNTEAFF. Written as DNA, the CDR3 is TGTGCCAGCAGTGCCTCCGACGGGATGAACACTGAAGCTTTCTTT.

The chain uses TRBV12-3 or TRBV12-4 and TRBJ2-7; no firm D call. The CDR3 runs 12 residues. Deletions cut 2 bases from V and 8 bases from J, with 10 bases between. CDR3 in DNA: TGTGCCAGCAGTTTATTCGACGCTAAGCAGTACTTC. It specifies CASSLFDAKQYF.

A single count supports this clone. The chain combines TRBV11-1 with TRBJ2-2; D is tentatively TRBD1 or TRBD2 (5 bases each). The CDR3 covers 16 residues. The V end lost 3 bases, the J end lost 3 bases, and 14 bases lay between the germline ends. Germline V lookup: CDR1 SGHAT, CDR2 FQDESV (reference sequence). The CDR3 sequence is CASSFPAGTHTGELFF. Here the CDR3 DNA reads TGTGCCAGCAGCTTCCCCGCAGGGACCCACACCGGGGAGCTGTTTTTT.

The chain joins TRBV3-1 (or the pseudogene TRBV3-2) to TRBJ1-4; 7 nucleotides agree with TRBD1. Germline assignment: CDR1 LGHDT and CDR2 YNNKEL (reference sequence). The ends lost 6 bases at V and 8 bases at J; junction bases unmatched: 3. CDR3 length equals 12 residues. Written as DNA, the CDR3 is TGTGCCAGCAGAGGGGGCTCCGAAAAACTGTTTTTT. It is translated as CASRGGSEKLFF.

This chain connects TRBV19 to TRBJ2-3; the match to TRBD1 covers 10 bases. Germline CDR1 LNHDA, CDR2 SQIVND (reference sequence). This CDR3 region has 16 residues. V shed 5 bases and J 3 bases; nucleotides not matched to a gene: 8. In DNA form, the CDR3 reads TGTGCCAGTAGTTTCCTGACAGGGGGCTTTACAGATACGCAGTATTTT. Translation gives CASSFLTGGFTDTQYF.

The chain carries TRBV6-5 and TRBJ1-1; TRBD1 is a possible D gene (5 bases). The CDR3 contains 15 residues. V shed 5 bases and J shed 0 bases, with 13 bases lying between them. Germline V gene sequence: CDR1 MNHEY, CDR2 SVGAGI. Written as DNA, the CDR3 is TGTGCCAGCAGTCCCCGGGGGGGAATGAACACTGAAGCTTTCTTT. Translated: CASSPRGGMNTEAFF.

This clone showed up just a few times. This chain uses TRBV7-9 with TRBJ2-7; the D is unclear. Germline lookup yields CDR1 SEHNR and CDR2 FQNEAQ (reference sequence). This CDR3 is built from 13 residues. Trimming stripped 2 bases from V and 3 bases from J, with 8 bases between. The CDR3 DNA reads as TGTGCCAGCAGCTTATCGCCAAACTACGAGCAGTACTTC. Its translation is CASSLSPNYEQYF.

V is TRBV7-9 and J is TRBJ1-2; D gene uncertain. Trimming cost V 0 bases and J 8 bases, with 4 bases left between them. This CDR3 contains 11 residues. Germline lookup yields CDR1 SEHNR and CDR2 FQNEAQ (reference sequence). CDR3: CASSLAGGYTF. CDR3 DNA: TGTGCCAGCAGCTTAGCGGGGGGCTACACCTTC.

CDR3 amino acids: CASSWDREVGNQPQHF. CDR3 DNA sequence: TGTGCCAGCAGCTGGGACAGGGAAGTGGGCAATCAGCCCCAGCATTTT. The chain combines TRBV5-8 with TRBJ1-5, with 9 positions matching TRBD1. From germline, CDR1 is SGHTS and CDR2 YDEGEE. The V and J ends lost 3 bases and 2 bases, in that order; junction bases with no gene match: 6. This CDR3 region has 16 residues.

This chain uses TRBV2 with TRBJ1-1; D call uncertain. CDR1 is SNHLY and CDR2 is FYNNEI in the germline V gene. V lost 11 bases and J 0 bases, leaving 13 bases between the germline ends. CDR3 length: 13 residues. The DNA for the CDR3 is TGTGCCTACGAAAGGCGGTTGAACACTGAAGCTTTCTTT. The encoded protein is CAYERRLNTEAFF.

The chain combines TRBV5-4 with TRBJ2-1; 7 nucleotides agree with TRBD2. Germline V CDR1 and CDR2: SGHNT, YYREEE (reference sequence). The CDR3 is 15 residues long. Trimming at V came to 3 bases and at J to 8 bases, leaving 11 bases not matched to a gene. The CDR3 DNA sequence: TGTGCCAGCAGCTCTGGGACGGCTAGCGGCGATGAGCAGTTCTTC. Its protein is CASSSGTASGDEQFF.

Only one count was recorded for this clone. The chain has TRBV6-2 or TRBV6-3 and TRBJ1-5; unclear D gene. The CDR3 runs to 14 residues. CDR1 and CDR2 from the germline V gene are MNHEY and SVGEGT. The germline V and J ends were trimmed by 3 bases and 0 bases, with 6 bases remaining between them. The CDR3 spells CASSYWDSNQPQHF. As DNA, the CDR3 is TGTGCCAGCAGTTATTGGGATAGCAATCAGCCCCAGCATTTT.

The sample holds one count of this clone. The CDR3 reads CASSFVVGSYEQYF. The CDR3 DNA is TGTGCCAGCAGCTTTGTCGTAGGGAGCTACGAGCAGTACTTC. The J gene is TRBJ2-7, the V gene TRBV11-2, with D maybe TRBD2 (5 bases). Per germline, CDR1 SGHAT and CDR2 FQNNGV. V lost 3 bases and J lost 3, with 12 bases in between. This CDR3 is 14 amino acids long.